The present entry profiles one TCR beta chain with its context. The sample belongs to a study of blood T cells in healthy people across ages. Study at large: T cells yielded about one barcoded beta molecule per two cells through template switching.

For the second PCR, which ran for about 6 to 11 cycles, a sample-barcoded 5' primer and a J-beta primer mix were used. A template-switch adaptor with 12 random nucleotides tagged each cDNA molecule. TCRdb reanalysed the 5' RACE reads using MiXCR and keeps one entry per CDR3 protein. The sample shows 500,000 to 650,000 distinct CDR3 sequences, about 29% of them seen only once. Germline CDR1 is MNHNS and CDR2 is SASEGT. The CDR3 runs to 15 residues. PBMCs were isolated at a quantity of at least 6 million per sample. Total RNA extraction produced at least 5.5 micrograms (per sample) for the study. These same records also appear under a second study, on T cells of mothers and their children.

This receptor was obtained from a boy aged 2 to 9 in good health. Source material: blood. The chain couples TRBV6-1 to TRBJ2-5; 8 bases fit TRBD1. The J call could be wrong; TRBJ2-1 is a better fit for the DNA end. Here the CDR3 reads CASSEGETGANEQFF. The CDR3 region has the DNA TGTGCCAGCAGTGAAGGGGAGACAGGGGCCAATGAGCAGTTCTTC.